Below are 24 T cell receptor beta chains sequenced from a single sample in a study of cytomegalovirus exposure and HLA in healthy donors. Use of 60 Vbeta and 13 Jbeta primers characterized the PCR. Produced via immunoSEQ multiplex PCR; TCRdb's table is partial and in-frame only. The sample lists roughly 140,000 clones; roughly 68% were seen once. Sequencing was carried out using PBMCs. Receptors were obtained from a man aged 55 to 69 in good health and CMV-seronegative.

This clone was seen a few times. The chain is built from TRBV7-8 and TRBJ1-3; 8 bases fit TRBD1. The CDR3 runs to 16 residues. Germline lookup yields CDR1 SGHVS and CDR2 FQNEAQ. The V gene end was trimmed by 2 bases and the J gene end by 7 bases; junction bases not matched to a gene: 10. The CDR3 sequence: CASSLRTGTLLNTIYF. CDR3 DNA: TGTGCCAGCAGCTTAAGGACAGGGACTCTCCTGAACACCATATATTTT.

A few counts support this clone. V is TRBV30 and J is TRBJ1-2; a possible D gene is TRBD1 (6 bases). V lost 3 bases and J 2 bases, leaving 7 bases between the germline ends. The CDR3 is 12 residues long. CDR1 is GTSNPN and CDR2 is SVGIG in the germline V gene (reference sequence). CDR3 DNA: TGTGCCTGGAGAACAGGGAACTATGGCTACACCTTC. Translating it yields CAWRTGNYGYTF.

For the CDR3, the DNA is TGTGCCAGCAGCTTACGAGAAACAGGGCCTGGATACAATGAGCAGTTCTTC. Its translation: CASSLRETGPGYNEQFF. The chain links TRBV9 to TRBJ2-1; tentatively, D is TRBD1 (6 bases). The CDR3 runs 17 residues. With 4 bases removed from V and 4 bases from J, the gap between germline ends came to 21 bases. Germline V gives CDR1 SGDLS, CDR2 YYNGEE.

CDR3 DNA sequence: TGTGCCAGTAGTACCGACAGGGGAAACTATGGCTACACCTTC. It is translated as CASSTDRGNYGYTF. The chain recombines TRBV19 with TRBJ1-2; 8 bases fit TRBD1. V lost 4 bases, J lost 2 bases, and 3 bases stayed unmatched. Looked up from germline, CDR1 is LNHDA and CDR2 is SQIVND (reference sequence). This CDR3 comprises 14 residues.

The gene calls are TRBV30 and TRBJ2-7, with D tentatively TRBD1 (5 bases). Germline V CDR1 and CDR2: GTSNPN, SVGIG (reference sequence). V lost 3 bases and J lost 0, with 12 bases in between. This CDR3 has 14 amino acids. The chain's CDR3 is CAWSQDSFSYEQYF. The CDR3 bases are TGTGCCTGGAGCCAAGACAGTTTCTCCTACGAGCAGTACTTC.

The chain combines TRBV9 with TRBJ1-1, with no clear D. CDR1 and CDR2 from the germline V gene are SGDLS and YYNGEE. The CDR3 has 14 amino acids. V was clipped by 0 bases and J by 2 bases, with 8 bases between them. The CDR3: CASSVVEKNTEAFF. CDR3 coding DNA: TGTGCCAGCAGCGTAGTCGAGAAAAACACTGAAGCTTTCTTT.

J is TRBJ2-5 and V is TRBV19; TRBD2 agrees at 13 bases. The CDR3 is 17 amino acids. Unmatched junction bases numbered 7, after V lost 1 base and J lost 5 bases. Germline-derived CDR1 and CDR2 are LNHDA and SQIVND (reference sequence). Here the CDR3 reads CASSIGLAGGSVETQYF. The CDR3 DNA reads TGTGCCAGTAGTATAGGACTAGCGGGAGGCTCTGTCGAGACCCAGTACTTC.

CDR3 nucleotide sequence: TGTGCCAGCAGCCTCGAAGCGGGAGGAAGTTACGAGCAGTACTTC. Its protein product is CASSLEAGGSYEQYF. This chain connects TRBV9 to TRBJ2-5; TRBD2 matches at 9 bases. The J call is in doubt because the DNA end fits TRBJ2-7 better. Per germline, CDR1 SGDLS and CDR2 YYNGEE. This CDR3 is 15 amino acids long.

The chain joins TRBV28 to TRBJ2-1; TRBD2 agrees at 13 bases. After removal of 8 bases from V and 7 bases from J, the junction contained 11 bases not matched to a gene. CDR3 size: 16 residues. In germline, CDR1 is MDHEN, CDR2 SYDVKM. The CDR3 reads CASVLAGGPSLNEQFF. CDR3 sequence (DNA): TGTGCCAGCGTACTAGCGGGAGGGCCAAGTTTGAATGAGCAGTTCTTC.

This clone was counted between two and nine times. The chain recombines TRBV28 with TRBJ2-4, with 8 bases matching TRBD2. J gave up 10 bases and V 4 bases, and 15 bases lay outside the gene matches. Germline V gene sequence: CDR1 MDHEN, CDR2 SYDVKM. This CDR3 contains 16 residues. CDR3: CASSSLKDGRATIQYF. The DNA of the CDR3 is TGTGCCAGCAGTTCCCTAAAAGACGGGAGGGCCACAATTCAGTACTTC.

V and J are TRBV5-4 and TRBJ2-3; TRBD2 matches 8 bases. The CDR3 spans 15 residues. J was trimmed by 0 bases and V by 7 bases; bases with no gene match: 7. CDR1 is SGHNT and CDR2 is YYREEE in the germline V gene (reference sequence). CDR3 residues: CASLTSGKSTDTQYF. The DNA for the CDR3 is TGTGCCAGCCTTACTAGCGGAAAGAGCACAGATACGCAGTATTTT.

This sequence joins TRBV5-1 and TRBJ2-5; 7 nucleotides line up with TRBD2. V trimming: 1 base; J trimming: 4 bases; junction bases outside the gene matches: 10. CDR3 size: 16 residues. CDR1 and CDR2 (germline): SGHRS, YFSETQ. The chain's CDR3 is CASSLRPSGEGETQYF. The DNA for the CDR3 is TGCGCCAGCAGCTTGCGACCGTCGGGGGAGGGAGAGACCCAGTACTTC. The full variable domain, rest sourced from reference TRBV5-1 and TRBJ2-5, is KAGVTQTPRYLIKTRGQQVTLSCSPISGHRSVSWYQQTPGQGLQFLFEYFSETQRNKGNFPGRFSGRQFSNSRSEMNVSTLELGDSALYLCASSLRPSGEGETQYFGPGTRLLVL.

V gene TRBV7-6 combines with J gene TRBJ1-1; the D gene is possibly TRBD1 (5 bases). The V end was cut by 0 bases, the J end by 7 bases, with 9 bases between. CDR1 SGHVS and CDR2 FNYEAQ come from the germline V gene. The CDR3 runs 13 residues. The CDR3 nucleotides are TGTGCCAGCAGCTTAGCGCGGGGGGGTGAAGCTTTCTTT. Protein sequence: CASSLARGGEAFF.

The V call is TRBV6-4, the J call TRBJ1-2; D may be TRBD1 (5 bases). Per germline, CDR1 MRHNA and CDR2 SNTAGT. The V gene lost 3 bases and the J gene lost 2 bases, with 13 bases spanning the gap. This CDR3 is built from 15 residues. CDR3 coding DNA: TGTGCCAGCAGTGAATCAGGGATCGCCAACTATGGCTACACCTTC. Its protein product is CASSESGIANYGYTF.

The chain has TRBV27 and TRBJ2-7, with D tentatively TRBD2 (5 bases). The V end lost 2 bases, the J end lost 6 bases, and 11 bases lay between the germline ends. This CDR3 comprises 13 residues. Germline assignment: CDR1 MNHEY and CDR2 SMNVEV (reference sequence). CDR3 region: CASSLNRRGEQYF. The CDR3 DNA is TGTGCCAGCAGTTTAAACCGCCGGGGCGAGCAGTACTTC.

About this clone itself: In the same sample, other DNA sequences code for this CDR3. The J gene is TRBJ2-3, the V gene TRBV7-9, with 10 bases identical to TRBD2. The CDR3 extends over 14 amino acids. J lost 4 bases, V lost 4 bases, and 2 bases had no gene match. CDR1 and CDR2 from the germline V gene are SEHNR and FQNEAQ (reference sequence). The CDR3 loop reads CASSWTSGSDTQYF. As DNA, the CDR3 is TGTGCCAGCAGCTGGACTAGCGGATCAGATACGCAGTATTTT.

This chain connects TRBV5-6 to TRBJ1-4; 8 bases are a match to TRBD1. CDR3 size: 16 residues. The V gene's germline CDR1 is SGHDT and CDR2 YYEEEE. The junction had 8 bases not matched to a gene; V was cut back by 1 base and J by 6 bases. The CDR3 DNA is TGTGCCAGCAGCTTGAGGCAGGGGGCCCGGGATGAAAAACTGTTTTTT. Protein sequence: CASSLRQGARDEKLFF.

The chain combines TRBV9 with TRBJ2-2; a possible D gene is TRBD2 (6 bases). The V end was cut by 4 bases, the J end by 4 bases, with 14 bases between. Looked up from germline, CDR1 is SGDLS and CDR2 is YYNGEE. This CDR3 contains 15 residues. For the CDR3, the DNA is TGTGCCAGCAGCACCTGGACTACTTTCACCGGGGAGCTGTTTTTT. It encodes CASSTWTTFTGELFF.

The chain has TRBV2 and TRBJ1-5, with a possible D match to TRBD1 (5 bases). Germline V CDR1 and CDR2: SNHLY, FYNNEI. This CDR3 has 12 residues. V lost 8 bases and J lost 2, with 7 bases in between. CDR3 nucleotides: TGTGCCAGCGCACAGGGCAATCAGCCCCAGCATTTT. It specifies CASAQGNQPQHF.

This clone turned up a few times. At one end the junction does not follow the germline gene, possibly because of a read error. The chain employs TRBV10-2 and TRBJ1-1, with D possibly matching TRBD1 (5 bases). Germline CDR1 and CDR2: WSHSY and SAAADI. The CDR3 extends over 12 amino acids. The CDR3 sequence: CASRREGSEAFF. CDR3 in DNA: TGCGCCAGCAGACGGGAGGGGTCTGAGGCTTTCTTT.

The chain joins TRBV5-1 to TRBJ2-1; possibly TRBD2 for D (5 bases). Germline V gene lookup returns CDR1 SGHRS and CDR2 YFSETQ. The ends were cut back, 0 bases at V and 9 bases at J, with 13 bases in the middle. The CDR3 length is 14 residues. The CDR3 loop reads CASSLGERATEQFF. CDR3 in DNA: TGCGCCAGCAGCTTGGGGGAGAGGGCGACTGAGCAGTTCTTC.

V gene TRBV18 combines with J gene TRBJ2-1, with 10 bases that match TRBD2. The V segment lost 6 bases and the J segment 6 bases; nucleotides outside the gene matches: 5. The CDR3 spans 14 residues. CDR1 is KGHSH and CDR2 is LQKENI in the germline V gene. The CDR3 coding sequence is TGTGCCAGCTCGAGGCTAGCGGGAGCCAATGAGCAGTTCTTC. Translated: CASSRLAGANEQFF.

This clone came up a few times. CDR3: CASSFLGTGIRNEQFF. CDR3 DNA: TGTGCCAGCAGCTTTCTCGGGACAGGGATTCGCAATGAGCAGTTCTTC. The chain links TRBV5-5 to TRBJ2-1, with 9 nucleotides matching TRBD1. This CDR3 contains 16 residues. The J segment lost 6 bases and the V segment lost 2 bases, leaving 9 bases of the junction unmatched. Per the germline V gene, CDR1 is SGHKS and CDR2 is YYEKEE (reference sequence).

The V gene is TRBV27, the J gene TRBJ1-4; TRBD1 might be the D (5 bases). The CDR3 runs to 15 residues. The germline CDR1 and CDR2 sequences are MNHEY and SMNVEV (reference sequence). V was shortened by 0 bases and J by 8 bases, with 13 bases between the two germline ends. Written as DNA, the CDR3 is TGTGCCAGCAGTTTATCGGGGCAGTTATACGAAAAACTGTTTTTT. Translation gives CASSLSGQLYEKLFF.